This T cell receptor beta chain was profiled in a study of CD8 T cells in ankylosing spondylitis (dated by TCRdb to 2016 to 2017). A note on the overall study: To find TCR variants linked to disease, the study profiled T cell receptor beta repertoires in ankylosing spondylitis patients and healthy donors. Peripheral blood was sampled, and synovial fluid was additionally collected from ankylosing spondylitis patients. The full study cohort was made up of under 30 ankylosing spondylitis patients and 108 healthy donors. The full study reports these points: Some motif variants were previously reported in synovial fluid and blood of reactive arthritis patients, suggesting common disease-initiation mechanisms. The disease-linked clones were reported as significantly enriched in matched synovial fluid samples from ankylosing spondylitis patients. A TCR beta motif made up of several highly homologous amino acid variants appeared to be characteristic of blood from ankylosing spondylitis patients. A CD8+ phenotype was shown by the disease-linked clones, which were found at relatively low frequencies in peripheral blood.

Worth noting for this clonotype: The antigen it recognizes is unknown. No much larger clone exists at a distance of one base, and base qualities are not known.

In the germline V gene, CDR1 corresponds to SGHRS and CDR2 to YFSETQ. The V end gives up 5 bases and the J end 4 bases, leaving 9 bases in the junction not matched to a gene. From the cysteine through the phenylalanine, the CDR3 covers 16 amino acids. Only CDR3 DNA is held: 48 bases, read in frame from base 1. TCRdb lists the instrument as Illumina HiSeq 2500. Quantitative 5'-RACE with molecular barcodes was the method used to prepare the TCR beta libraries. Under the source paper's analysis protocol: Disease-linked TCR variants were identified with a new computational method built on a probabilistic model of VDJ rearrangement. TCRdb took the public reads, trimmed them with fastp at Q25, ran MiXCR for clone calling and kept in-frame beta chains. Every CDR3 protein is listed once, alongside the most common genes and DNA of its rows. TCRdb, rather than the study authors, made the V and J calls. The sample table contains around 130,000 distinct CDR3 sequences; only one count was recorded for around 7% of them. Of the sample, 9% to 15% falls within the top ten clones.

Sequencing was done on a sample of blood, either unsorted or a sorted T cell fraction (not recorded which). The rearrangement joined TRBV5-1 to TRBJ1-4, with 9 middle bases fitting TRBD1. This TCR came from a male donor with ankylosing spondylitis or in good health (not recorded which). The CDR3 sequence is CASSSTGGQDNEKLFF. The base sequence is TGCGCCAGCAGTTCGACAGGGGGGCAGGATAATGAAAAACTGTTTTTT.